Shown below are 24 T cell receptor beta chains from a single sample sequenced in a study of human T cells and chemical hapten exposure. Each CDR3 protein is one row after TCRdb ran MiXCR on the RACE reads. The data hold approximately 90,000 distinct CDR3 sequences, with 25% to 30% observed a single time. As for time point: patch test 3, about 24 weeks after DPC sensitization. The treatment denotes: therapeutic diphenylcyclopropenone sensitization with weekly scalp DPC. The source was whole blood, collected in connection with sensitization to the hapten diphenylcyclopropenone (DPC). The receptors stem from a man aged 40-49 years with alopecia areata. Some clones in this sample may be carry-over from other donors' samples.

This clonotype was observed a handful of times. V is TRBV7-3 and J is TRBJ1-1; the D gene is possibly TRBD1 (6 bases). V lost 0 bases, J lost 4 bases, and 15 bases lay in between. The V gene's germline CDR1 is SGHTA and CDR2 FQGTGA. This CDR3 is 16 amino acids long. The CDR3: CASSLTLVGGGTEAFF. CDR3 in DNA: TGTGCCAGCAGCTTAACGTTGGTTGGAGGGGGCACTGAAGCTTTCTTT.

The chain carries TRBV6-2 or TRBV6-3 and TRBJ2-3, with D perhaps being TRBD1 or TRBD2 (5 bases each). Trimming took 6 bases from V and 10 from J, leaving 11 bases between them. CDR1 is MNHEY, CDR2 SVGEGT, per germline. The CDR3 covers 11 residues. CDR3 region: CASSPPGPQYF. CDR3 DNA sequence: TGTGCCAGCAGCCCCCCGGGACCGCAGTATTTT.

The J gene is TRBJ1-3, the V gene TRBV7-9; 9 nucleotides match TRBD1. The CDR3 loop spans 16 amino acids. Germline V gene data show CDR1 as SEHNR and CDR2 as FQNEAQ (reference sequence). Trimming removed 1 base from V and 4 bases from J; junction bases left unmatched: 5. The CDR3 nucleotides read TGTGCCAGCAGCTTAGGGGACAGGGTTTCCGGAAACACCATATATTTT. Translated, it gives CASSLGDRVSGNTIYF.

The V call is TRBV28, the J call TRBJ2-1, with 7 bases matching TRBD2. In germline, CDR1 is MDHEN, CDR2 SYDVKM. With 5 bases clipped from V and 8 bases from J, the junction kept 12 bases outside the gene matches. The CDR3 is made up of 15 amino acids. The DNA of the CDR3 is TGTGCCAGCAGTCGGCCGGGGACTACCGACCATGAGCAGTTCTTC. Translated, it gives CASSRPGTTDHEQFF.

The table lists this clonotype with a few counts. The chain joins TRBV10-3 to TRBJ1-2; 7 bases match TRBD1. This CDR3 has 12 residues. Germline lookup yields CDR1 ENHRY and CDR2 SYGVKD. Trimming took 11 bases from V and 1 from J; bases not matched to a gene: 4. The CDR3 protein is CAAGQNNYGYTF. CDR3 in DNA: TGTGCCGCGGGACAGAATAACTATGGCTACACCTTC.

The table lists this clonotype with a few counts. This chain links TRBV6-1 with TRBJ1-5; D call uncertain. The CDR3 runs 12 residues. The germline V gene has CDR1 MNHNS and CDR2 SASEGT. Deletions cut 6 bases from V and 3 bases from J, with 6 bases between. The CDR3 coding sequence is TGTGCCAGCAGGGAAATCAATCAGCCCCAGCATTTT. Amino acid sequence: CASREINQPQHF.

There are a few counts of this clonotype. The chain couples TRBV12-3 or TRBV12-4 to TRBJ1-3; D is uncertain. V lost 7 bases and J 0 bases, leaving 10 bases between the germline ends. The length of the CDR3 is 14 residues. For the CDR3, the DNA is TGTGCCAGCACCTCTCGGGGCTCTGGAAACACCATATATTTT. Translating gives CASTSRGSGNTIYF.

V gene TRBV4-1 combines with J gene TRBJ2-1; 13 positions match TRBD2. V lost 1 base, J lost 5 bases, and 2 bases stayed unmatched. Germline values: CDR1 MGHRA, CDR2 YSYEKL. CDR3 size: 16 residues. The CDR3 DNA reads as TGCGCCAGCAGCCAAGTTGGACTAGCGGGGGACAATGAGCAGTTCTTC. It encodes CASSQVGLAGDNEQFF.

In this sample, this clonotype turned up a few times. V usage is TRBV12-3 or TRBV12-4 and J usage is TRBJ2-1; TRBD2 matches 7 bases. V lost 2 bases and J lost 4; bases outside the gene matches: 14. This CDR3 is 18 amino acids long. CDR3 DNA: TGTGCCAGCAGTTTACCCACCCTAGCGGTAGAGAGTTACAATGAGCAGTTCTTC. Translating it yields CASSLPTLAVESYNEQFF.

This chain connects TRBV11-2 to TRBJ2-1, with 8 nucleotides matching TRBD1. Per the germline V gene, CDR1 is SGHAT and CDR2 is FQNNGV. V dropped 6 bases and J dropped 4; count of bases not matched to a gene: 8. CDR3 length equals 15 residues. The CDR3 loop reads CASRPGDRRYNEQFF. The CDR3 DNA is TGTGCCAGCAGACCGGGGGACAGGAGATACAATGAGCAGTTCTTC.

For the CDR3, the DNA is TGTGCCAGCAGTTTACCGACAGGGGGACCCAATCAGCCCCAGCATTTT. It translates to CASSLPTGGPNQPQHF. J is TRBJ1-5 and V is TRBV28; TRBD1 matches 9 bases. Germline trimming cut 2 bases from V and 3 bases from J; bases unmatched to any gene: 5. Germline values: CDR1 MDHEN, CDR2 SYDVKM. CDR3 length: 16 amino acids.

The chain employs TRBV12-3 or TRBV12-4 and TRBJ2-1; 16 nucleotides match TRBD2. The CDR3 sequence is 15 residues long. The trim removed 6 bases at V and 9 bases at J, leaving 5 bases unmatched. The CDR3 is CASSLGLAGGFEQFF. DNA of the CDR3: TGTGCCAGCAGCCTGGGACTAGCGGGAGGGTTTGAGCAGTTCTTC.

In this sample, this clonotype turned up many times. The genes are TRBV7-2 and TRBJ1-4; D is unclear. V was shortened by 5 bases and J by 5 bases, with 3 bases between the two germline ends. CDR1 is SGHTA, CDR2 FQGNSA, per germline. The CDR3 loop spans 11 amino acids. CDR3 nucleotides: TGTGCCAGCAGCGCCAATGAAAAACTGTTTTTT. Amino acid sequence: CASSANEKLFF.

V is TRBV7-9 and J is TRBJ2-3, with 7 nucleotides matching TRBD1. Germline-derived CDR1 and CDR2 are SEHNR and FQNEAQ (reference sequence). V lost 0 bases and J lost 2; bases outside the gene matches: 2. The CDR3 sequence is 15 residues long. CDR3 sequence reads: CASSLAGQHTDTQYF. The CDR3 coding sequence is TGTGCCAGCAGCTTAGCGGGACAGCACACAGATACGCAGTATTTT. The full variable domain, in which reference TRBV7-9 and TRBJ2-3 provide the parts outside the CDR3, is DTGVSQNPRHKITKRGQNVTFRCDPISEHNRLYWYRQTLGQGPEFLTYFQNEAQLEKSRLLSDRFSAERPKGSFSTLEIQRTEQGDSAMYLCASSLAGQHTDTQYFGPGTRLTVL.

The J gene is TRBJ2-7, the V gene TRBV6-2 or TRBV6-3; 8 nucleotides match TRBD1. The V segment lost 4 bases and the J segment 1 base; nucleotides outside the gene matches: 3. The V gene's germline CDR1 is MNHEY and CDR2 SVGEGT. This CDR3 region has 14 residues. DNA of the CDR3: TGTGCCAGCAGTTCGGACAGGGAGTCCTACGAGCAGTACTTC. Protein sequence: CASSSDRESYEQYF.

This clonotype occurred a few times. This may come from a read error, since a much larger clone is one base off. V and J are TRBV4-3 and TRBJ2-3; 10 bases match TRBD2. This CDR3 is 15 amino acids long. In germline, CDR1 is LGHNA, CDR2 YSLEER. With 6 bases clipped from V and 0 bases from J, the junction kept 3 bases outside the gene matches. The CDR3 DNA reads as TGCGCCAGCAGTAGCGGGAGGTCTAGCACAGATACGCAGTATTTT. It codes for CASSSGRSSTDTQYF.

The chain uses TRBV29-1 and TRBJ1-4, with TRBD1 as a possible D gene (5 bases). The germline V gene has CDR1 SQVTM and CDR2 ANQGSEA. V lost 6 bases and J lost 7, with 15 bases in between. This CDR3 contains 13 residues. Here the CDR3 DNA reads TGCAGCGTGGCAGACGGGGCGAGTGAAAAACTGTTTTTT. Amino acids: CSVADGASEKLFF.

The chain carries TRBV7-9 and TRBJ2-6; tentatively, D is TRBD1 or TRBD2 (5 bases each). V was clipped by 6 bases and J by 4 bases, with 19 bases between them. The CDR3 has 17 amino acids. CDR1 and CDR2 (germline): SEHNR, FQNEAQ (reference sequence). CDR3: CASSPRDGERGANVLTF. CDR3 coding DNA: TGTGCCAGCAGTCCACGGGACGGGGAGAGAGGGGCCAACGTCCTGACTTTC.

A remark on this clonotype: A much larger clonotype is one base distant, so this may be a read error. This chain connects TRBV5-1 to TRBJ1-1; no clear D gene. V was pared by 3 bases and J by 1 base, with 7 bases between. The CDR3 has 13 residues. The V gene's germline CDR1 is SGHRS and CDR2 YFSETQ. The CDR3: CASSSQWNTEAFF. In DNA form, the CDR3 reads TGCGCCAGCAGCTCCCAGTGGAACACTGAAGCTTTCTTT.

Only a few counts were recorded for this clonotype. V gene TRBV6-5 combines with J gene TRBJ2-7, with D tentatively TRBD2 (5 bases). V lost 5 bases and J lost 3, with 14 bases in between. This CDR3 region has 14 residues. The V gene's germline CDR1 is MNHEY and CDR2 SVGAGI. The CDR3: CASSPAGVNYEQYF. The CDR3 coding sequence is TGTGCCAGCAGTCCAGCCGGGGTTAACTACGAGCAGTACTTC.

This clonotype was recorded a few times. The chain employs TRBV7-9 and TRBJ1-1; D is unresolved. CDR3 length: 13 amino acids. V was pared by 2 bases and J by 7 bases, with 11 bases between. Germline-derived CDR1 and CDR2 are SEHNR and FQNEAQ (reference sequence). The CDR3 sequence is CASSLIVQREAFF. The CDR3 DNA reads TGTGCCAGCAGCTTAATAGTACAGCGTGAAGCTTTCTTT.

J is TRBJ2-1 and V is TRBV6-1; TRBD2 aligns across 8 bases. V shed 3 bases and J 6 bases; nucleotides not matched to a gene: 7. This CDR3 has 15 amino acids. Looked up from germline, CDR1 is MNHNS and CDR2 is SASEGT. This CDR3 is CASSDRAGGPNEQFF. In nucleotides, the CDR3 is TGTGCCAGCAGTGATCGCGCGGGAGGCCCCAATGAGCAGTTCTTC.

This clonotype was counted a few times. The chain uses TRBV20-1 and TRBJ2-7; 8 bases are a match to TRBD1. Germline values: CDR1 DFQATT, CDR2 SNEGSKA (reference sequence). V lost 6 bases, J lost 2 bases, and 3 bases stayed unmatched. The CDR3 is 12 residues long. The CDR3 sequence is CSARRGPYEQYF. CDR3 nucleotides: TGCAGTGCCCGCAGGGGGCCCTACGAGCAGTACTTC.

This clonotype was counted between two and nine times. The CDR3 sequence: CASSPRTSGNKETQYF. In DNA, the CDR3 is TGTGCCAGCAGTCCCCGGACTAGCGGAAATAAAGAGACCCAGTACTTC. The J gene is TRBJ2-5, the V gene TRBV6-5; TRBD2 matches at 10 bases. The junction had 9 bases not matched to a gene; V was cut back by 5 bases and J by 3 bases. CDR1 MNHEY and CDR2 SVGAGI come from the germline V gene. The length of the CDR3 is 16 residues.